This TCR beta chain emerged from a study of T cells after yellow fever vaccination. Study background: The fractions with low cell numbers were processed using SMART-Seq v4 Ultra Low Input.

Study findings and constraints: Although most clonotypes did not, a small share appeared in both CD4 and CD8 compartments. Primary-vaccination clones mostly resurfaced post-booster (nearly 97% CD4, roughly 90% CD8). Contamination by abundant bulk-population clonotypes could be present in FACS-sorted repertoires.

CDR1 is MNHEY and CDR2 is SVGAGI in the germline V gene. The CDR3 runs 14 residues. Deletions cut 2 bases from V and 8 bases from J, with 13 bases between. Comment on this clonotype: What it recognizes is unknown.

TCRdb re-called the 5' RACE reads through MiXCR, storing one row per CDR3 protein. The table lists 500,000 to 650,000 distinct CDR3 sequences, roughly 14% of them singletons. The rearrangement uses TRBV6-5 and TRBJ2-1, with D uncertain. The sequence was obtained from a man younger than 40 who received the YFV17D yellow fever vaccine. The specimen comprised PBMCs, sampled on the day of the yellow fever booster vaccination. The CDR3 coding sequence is TGTGCCAGCAGTTACGAGGCCACCAGCGATGAGCAGTTCTTC. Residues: CASSYEATSDEQFF.